One T cell receptor (beta chain) is described in this entry. The CDR3 runs to 15 residues. Germline V gene sequence: CDR1 MNHEY, CDR2 SVGAGI. The V end was cut by 4 bases, the J end by 7 bases, with 17 bases between. TCRdb reanalysed the RACE reads using MiXCR and keeps one entry per CDR3 protein. The table records around 100,000 distinct CDR3 sequences, about 11% of them present only once. The data originate from a study of human T cells and chemical hapten exposure. Time point denoted: patch test 1, 2 weeks after DPC sensitization. Treatment indicated: therapeutic diphenylcyclopropenone sensitization with weekly scalp DPC.

This TCR derives from a woman between 40 and 55 years old with alopecia areata. Some clones in this sample may be carry-over from other donors' samples. The chain links TRBV6-5 to TRBJ2-1, with D uncertain. Sequences were derived from whole blood, sampled in connection with sensitization to the hapten diphenylcyclopropenone (DPC). DNA for the CDR3: TGTGCCAGCAGTTTCGAACAGCCAGTAAATAATGAGCAGTTCTTC. Amino acid sequence: CASSFEQPVNNEQFF.